The clone carrying this TCR beta chain is a singleton in its sample. Assay: immunoSEQ multiplex PCR; the TCRdb copy retains only in-frame clones and omits some. Of 91,000 or so clones in the sample, approximately 91% were seen once. CDR3 length equals 14 residues. Deletions cut 3 bases from V and 5 bases from J, with 11 bases between. Per the germline V gene, CDR1 is LGHDT and CDR2 is YNNKEL (reference sequence). The data were taken from a study of control samples from healthy donors and cancer patients. The receptor was derived from a woman aged 25 to 39 in good health. The specimen was blood. The V and J genes are TRBV3-1 (or the pseudogene TRBV3-2) and TRBJ2-1; D possibly uses TRBD1 or TRBD2 (7 bases each). The CDR3 spells CASSHRGGNNEQFF. The DNA for the CDR3 is TGTGCCAGCAGCCACAGGGGGGGAAACAATGAGCAGTTCTTC.